The 5 T cell receptor beta chains reported below all come from one sample, sequenced in a study of early T cells in non-severe SARS-CoV-2 infection (dated by TCRdb to the early 2020s). The method behind the library was 5' RACE. The listed sequencing device is NextSeq 500. TCRdb's own reprocessing of the public reads used fastp at Q25 and MiXCR and kept productive beta chains. All rows with the same CDR3 protein become a single entry with the most common DNA and genes. The sample includes 70,000 to 85,000 distinct CDR3 sequences, with about 12% observed a single time. The ten largest clones add up to around 2.4% of the sample. Sequences were obtained from whole blood. The receptors stem from an adult who was a healthcare worker with PCR-confirmed SARS-CoV-2 infection or an uninfected control (not recorded which).

This clonotype was observed at least ten times. This chain connects TRBV18 to TRBJ2-2; perhaps TRBD1 as D (5 bases). Trimming removed 1 base at V and 2 bases at J, with 8 bases between. This CDR3 has 15 residues. Germline lookup yields CDR1 KGHSH and CDR2 LQKENI. The CDR3 nucleotides read TGTGCCAGCTCACCACGCAGGGAAAACACCGGGGAGCTGTTTTTT. Its translation is CASSPRRENTGELFF.

This clonotype appeared many times. This sequence joins TRBV6-2 or TRBV6-3 and TRBJ1-2; TRBD1 agrees at 7 bases. V trimming: 8 bases; J trimming: 0 bases; junction bases outside the gene matches: 0. This CDR3 contains 12 residues. Germline CDR1 is MNHEY and CDR2 is SVGEGT. CDR3 nucleotides: TGTGCCAGCGGACAGGCTAACTATGGCTACACCTTC. Its translation is CASGQANYGYTF.

J is TRBJ1-1 and V is TRBV29-1; D remains unclear. Trimming removed 3 bases from V and 3 bases from J, with 8 bases in between. This CDR3 spans 12 amino acids. Germline V lookup: CDR1 SQVTM, CDR2 ANQGSEA. The CDR3 protein is CSVESGDTEAFF. Here the CDR3 DNA reads TGCAGCGTTGAGTCCGGGGACACTGAAGCTTTCTTT.

The chain recombines TRBV20-1 with TRBJ2-1; D not certain. CDR3 length: 13 amino acids. V lost 5 bases and J 2 bases, leaving 10 bases between the germline ends. CDR1 and CDR2 (germline): DFQATT, SNEGSKA (reference sequence). The CDR3 DNA sequence: TGCAGTGCTCAAGTAGGAGCCTACAATGAGCAGTTCTTC. Protein: CSAQVGAYNEQFF.

CDR3 loop: CSAPRDRAEDTQYF. The CDR3 coding sequence is TGCAGTGCACCCCGGGACAGGGCCGAGGATACGCAGTATTTT. This chain links TRBV20-1 with TRBJ2-3; 9 nucleotides line up with TRBD1. The length of the CDR3 is 14 residues. The germline gives CDR1 DFQATT, CDR2 SNEGSKA (reference sequence). The V segment lost 6 bases and the J segment 6 bases; nucleotides outside the gene matches: 10.